Sequencing of this T cell receptor (beta chain) was carried out in a study of beta chain features in type 1 diabetes. Notes on this clone: Its antigen remains unidentified.

Study outcomes and limitations: Relative to healthy donors, patients appeared to have naive, central memory and Treg TCRB repertoires that were more similar. Within each of all four CD4+ subsets, Type 1 diabetes patients had TCRB CDR3s that were moderately but significantly shorter. For patients and controls alike, PCR might favor shorter templates to the same degree.

This CDR3 has 14 residues. V dropped 4 bases and J dropped 6; count of bases not matched to a gene: 4. CDR1 and CDR2 from the germline V gene are SGDLS and YYNGEE. Expressed TCRB transcripts were sequenced because the isolated RNA had all been reverse transcribed beforehand. The data were produced by immunoSEQ multiplex PCR, yet TCRdb's version contains in-frame clones alone and is incomplete. The sample lists a few hundred thousand clones, around 16% seen once, with 0.065% to 0.1% in the top ten. This chain links TRBV9 with TRBJ2-2; TRBD2 matches 9 bases. The specimen sequenced was naive CD4+ T cells from blood. The sequence derives from a man aged 25-40 years with type 1 diabetes. The chain's CDR3 is CASSPGLAAGELFF. In DNA form, the CDR3 reads TGTGCCAGCAGCCCGGGACTAGCAGCCGGGGAGCTGTTTTTT.